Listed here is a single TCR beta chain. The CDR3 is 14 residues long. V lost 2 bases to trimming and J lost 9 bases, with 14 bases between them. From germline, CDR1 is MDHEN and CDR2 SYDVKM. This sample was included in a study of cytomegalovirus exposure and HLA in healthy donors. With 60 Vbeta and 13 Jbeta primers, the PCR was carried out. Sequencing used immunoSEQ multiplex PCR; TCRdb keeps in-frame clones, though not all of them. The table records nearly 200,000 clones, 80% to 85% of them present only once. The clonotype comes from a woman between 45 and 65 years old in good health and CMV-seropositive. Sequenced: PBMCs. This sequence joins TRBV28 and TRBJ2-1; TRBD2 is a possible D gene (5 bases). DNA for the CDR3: TGTGCCAGCAGTTTACCACAGAAGCGGAGTGAGCAGTTCTTC. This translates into CASSLPQKRSEQFF.